The 25 T cell receptor beta chains below all came from one sample that was sequenced in a study of Graves' ophthalmopathy and Graves' hyperthyroidism. TCR beta CDR3 regions were amplified from RNA transcripts. RT-PCR with HTBI primers came first, then second-round multiplex PCR. TCRdb called the multiplex PCR reads again in MiXCR, with one record for every CDR3 protein. The sample shows hundreds of thousands of distinct CDR3 sequences, about 20% of them seen only once. Sequenced: peripheral blood. All receptors come from a woman between 18 and 30 years old with stable Graves' hyperthyroidism. Some clones in this sample may be carry-over from other donors' samples.

The rearrangement uses TRBV6-1 and TRBJ2-7; 11 bases are shared with TRBD2. This CDR3 is built from 17 residues. The V segment lost 6 bases and the J segment 5 bases; nucleotides outside the gene matches: 15. CDR1 and CDR2 from the germline V gene are MNHNS and SASEGT. CDR3 nucleotides: TGTGCCAGCAGCGGGTCCATAGCGGGGGGGCGAAAAGACGAGCAGTACTTC. Translating it yields CASSGSIAGGRKDEQYF.

A few counts support this clonotype. This rearrangement joins TRBV2 to TRBJ2-2; 8 nucleotides agree with TRBD1. V gave up 7 bases and J gave up 6 bases; unmatched junction bases: 4. The germline V gene encodes CDR1 SNHLY and CDR2 FYNNEI. This CDR3 has 13 amino acids. The CDR3, as DNA: TGTGCCAGCACGGGACAGGTCCCCGGGGAGCTGTTTTTT. It yields the protein CASTGQVPGELFF.

This clonotype was counted at least ten times. This rearrangement joins TRBV30 to TRBJ1-1; the D is unclear. Looked up from germline, CDR1 is GTSNPN and CDR2 is SVGIG (reference sequence). This CDR3 spans 14 amino acids. The germline V and J ends were trimmed by 4 bases and 4 bases, with 16 bases remaining between them. CDR3 loop: CAWKFGPASTEAFF. In DNA form, the CDR3 reads TGTGCCTGGAAATTCGGGCCAGCCAGCACTGAAGCTTTCTTT.

This clonotype was observed a handful of times. The chain combines TRBV6-2 or TRBV6-3 with TRBJ2-7; no reliable D call. The germline V gene encodes CDR1 MNHEY and CDR2 SVGEGT. The V end lost 10 bases, the J end lost 4 bases, and 20 bases lay between the germline ends. The length of the CDR3 is 14 residues. The CDR3 bases are TGTGCCATCGCACCAAGCCATTGGGATTACGAGCAGTACTTC. Encoded protein: CAIAPSHWDYEQYF.

This clonotype was seen at least ten times. The rearrangement joins TRBV27 to TRBJ2-2; D unresolved. This CDR3 has 12 residues. Per the germline V gene, CDR1 is MNHEY and CDR2 is SMNVEV (reference sequence). Trimming took 0 bases from V and 7 from J, leaving 3 bases between them. The CDR3 coding sequence is TGTGCCAGCAGTTTATCGGACGGGGAGCTGTTTTTT. It yields the protein CASSLSDGELFF.

The sample holds many counts of this clonotype. V usage is TRBV20-1 and J usage is TRBJ1-5; D is uncertain. Trimming cost V 6 bases and J 7 bases, with 13 bases left between them. Germline CDR1 reads DFQATT; CDR2 reads SNEGSKA (reference sequence). This CDR3 has 12 residues. The CDR3 reads CSARWGGQPQHF. As DNA, the CDR3 is TGCAGTGCCAGATGGGGTGGACAGCCCCAGCATTTT.

This clonotype was observed many times. This chain uses TRBV28 with TRBJ1-5, with D hard to call. Trimming took 1 base from V and 7 from J, leaving 20 bases between them. The V gene's germline CDR1 is MDHEN and CDR2 SYDVKM. The length of the CDR3 is 17 residues. The CDR3 is CASSLLYPSGKAQPQHF. The CDR3 DNA reads TGTGCCAGCAGTTTATTGTATCCATCGGGGAAAGCCCAGCCCCAGCATTTT.

This clonotype has at least ten counts. The chain carries TRBV11-2 and TRBJ2-5; D call uncertain. CDR3 size: 13 residues. The germline V and J ends were trimmed by 5 bases and 5 bases, with 12 bases remaining between them. The germline V gene encodes CDR1 SGHAT and CDR2 FQNNGV. The CDR3 coding sequence is TGTGCCAGCAGCGTGACCCAGGCGGAGACCCAGTACTTC. This encodes CASSVTQAETQYF.

This rearrangement joins TRBV2 to TRBJ2-7; maybe TRBD1 (6 bases). Germline loops: CDR1 SNHLY, CDR2 FYNNEI. V gave up 0 bases and J gave up 5 bases, with 11 bases separating them. CDR3 length: 14 residues. The CDR3: CASSEADRFHEQYF. Here the CDR3 DNA reads TGTGCCAGCAGTGAAGCCGACAGGTTCCACGAGCAGTACTTC.

Written as DNA, the CDR3 is TGTGCCAGCCTGGGCCTCGGCGGGAGGGCCACCGGGGAGCTGTTTTTT. Translating gives CASLGLGGRATGELFF. The chain carries TRBV6-1 and TRBJ2-2; 9 bases fit TRBD2. The CDR3 extends over 16 amino acids. V lost 8 bases to trimming and J lost 4 bases; unmatched junction nucleotides: 11. Germline assignment: CDR1 MNHNS and CDR2 SASEGT.

This clonotype is a singleton in its sample. This chain links TRBV19 with TRBJ1-2, with D hard to call. CDR3 length equals 15 residues. Germline V lookup: CDR1 LNHDA, CDR2 SQIVND (reference sequence). V lost 2 bases and J 4 bases, leaving 14 bases between the germline ends. CDR3 in DNA: TGTGCCAGTAGTATAACTGCGACAAGTTCCTATGGCTACACCTTC. Residues: CASSITATSSYGYTF.

At least ten counts were recorded for this clonotype. The chain links TRBV28 to TRBJ1-6, with D perhaps TRBD1 (6 bases). Trimming shortened V by 5 bases and J by 8 bases, and 10 bases separated the two germline ends. From germline, CDR1 is MDHEN and CDR2 SYDVKM. The CDR3 totals 13 residues. CDR3 protein: CASSANRDSPLHF. CDR3 DNA: TGTGCCAGCAGTGCTAACAGGGATTCACCCCTCCACTTT.

V usage is TRBV7-2 and J usage is TRBJ1-5; D remains ambiguous. Trimming removed 3 bases from V and 0 bases from J, with 6 bases in between. CDR1 is SGHTA and CDR2 is FQGNSA in the germline V gene. The CDR3 runs to 14 residues. This chain's CDR3 is CASSFLYSNQPQHF. Here the CDR3 DNA reads TGTGCCAGCAGCTTCTTGTATAGCAATCAGCCCCAGCATTTT.

This clonotype was seen at least ten times. The chain couples TRBV28 to TRBJ2-7; D is unresolved. Germline V gene data show CDR1 as MDHEN and CDR2 as SYDVKM. The CDR3 has 14 residues. V was pared by 2 bases and J by 6 bases, with 14 bases between. CDR3 in amino acids: CASSLSSNSGEQYF. The CDR3 nucleotides are TGTGCCAGCAGTTTAAGCAGTAATTCGGGCGAGCAGTACTTC.

This clonotype was found many times. The gene calls are TRBV25-1 and TRBJ2-7; no firm D call. Germline V gives CDR1 MGHDK, CDR2 SYGVNS. CDR3 length: 12 amino acids. With 5 bases removed from V and 5 bases from J, the gap between germline ends came to 10 bases. The DNA of the CDR3 is TGTGCCAGCAGTCCTACTCCTAACGAGCAGTACTTC. Protein product: CASSPTPNEQYF.

This chain connects TRBV12-3 or TRBV12-4 to TRBJ2-7, with TRBD2 matching 7 bases. Trimming cost V 3 bases and J 4 bases; bases outside gene matches: 6. CDR3 length: 14 residues. CDR3 sequence: CASSFERRGYEQYF. Written as DNA, the CDR3 is TGTGCCAGCAGTTTCGAAAGGCGGGGGTACGAGCAGTACTTC.

This clonotype was seen ten or more times. V and J are TRBV20-1 and TRBJ2-5; maybe TRBD1 (7 bases). The V gene's germline CDR1 is DFQATT and CDR2 SNEGSKA (reference sequence). This CDR3 has 16 amino acids. The V and J ends lost 8 bases and 2 bases respectively, with 24 bases between them. The CDR3 DNA sequence: TGCAGTCCGGCCAGGGGAGGAGGGGGCTATCAAGAGACCCAGTACTTC. The encoded protein is CSPARGGGGYQETQYF.

The sample holds many counts of this clonotype. This chain uses TRBV7-9 with TRBJ2-5, with TRBD2 as a possible D gene (5 bases). This CDR3 spans 11 amino acids. V lost 5 bases, J lost 9 bases, and 10 bases lay in between. From germline, CDR1 is SEHNR and CDR2 FQNEAQ (reference sequence). CDR3 DNA: TGTGCCAGCAGCATCGAGAGGGCCCAGTACTTC. The encoded protein is CASSIERAQYF.

This clonotype was counted a single time. V usage is TRBV9 and J usage is TRBJ2-7, with 12 bases aligning to TRBD2. V dropped 2 bases and J dropped 3; count of bases not matched to a gene: 6. The CDR3 has 16 residues. Germline V gene data show CDR1 as SGDLS and CDR2 as YYNGEE. For the CDR3, the DNA is TGTGCCAGCAGCGTGACTAGCGGGGGAGCGAACTACGAGCAGTACTTC. This sequence encodes CASSVTSGGANYEQYF.

This clonotype has at least ten counts. CDR3 protein: CATARREFWDEQYF. For the CDR3, the DNA is TGTGCCACCGCCCGGCGGGAGTTCTGGGACGAGCAGTACTTC. The genes are TRBV15 and TRBJ2-7, with 7 bases aligning to TRBD2. Trimming took 8 bases from V and 5 from J; bases not matched to a gene: 12. The CDR3 spans 14 residues. Germline-derived CDR1 and CDR2 are LNHNV and YYDKDF (reference sequence).

In regard to this clonotype: The germline gene is not matched at one end of the junction; a read error may be the cause. The chain recombines TRBV6-5 with TRBJ2-7; D call uncertain. Germline lookup yields CDR1 MNHEY and CDR2 SVGAGI. CDR3 length: 15 amino acids. CDR3 bases: TGTGCCAGCAGCTTAGAGTCCCGGGCCTCCTACAAGCAGTACTTC. Translated, it gives CASSLESRASYKQYF.

This clonotype appeared a few times. CDR3 in amino acids: CAWSVGGTQPQHF. CDR3 nucleotides: TGTGCCTGGAGTGTCGGGGGGACGCAGCCCCAGCATTTT. The chain carries TRBV30 and TRBJ1-5; D is possibly TRBD1 (5 bases). The V gene's germline CDR1 is GTSNPN and CDR2 SVGIG (reference sequence). The V and J ends lost 0 bases and 7 bases respectively, with 10 bases between them. CDR3 length: 13 amino acids.

This clonotype was counted only a few times. The chain is built from TRBV4-1 and TRBJ2-7; D is tentatively TRBD1 or TRBD2 (5 bases each). V lost 4 bases and J 5 bases, leaving 18 bases between the germline ends. CDR3 length: 15 residues. CDR1 is MGHRA and CDR2 is YSYEKL in the germline V gene. CDR3 region: CASSLTGTTSDEQYF. CDR3 coding DNA: TGCGCCAGCAGCCTAACCGGGACCACCAGCGACGAGCAGTACTTC.

In this sample, this clonotype turned up many times. The chain is built from TRBV28 and TRBJ2-7; D not resolved. The V gene's germline CDR1 is MDHEN and CDR2 SYDVKM. V was shortened by 7 bases and J by 2 bases, with 18 bases between the two germline ends. The CDR3 has 15 amino acids. As DNA, the CDR3 is TGTGCCAGCACCTATTTTGCCGGACGAGCCTACGAGCAGTACTTC. Translated: CASTYFAGRAYEQYF.

This clonotype was seen a few times. The chain recombines TRBV6-1 with TRBJ1-2; 7 positions match TRBD1. This CDR3 contains 16 residues. Trimming at V came to 1 base and at J to 0 bases, leaving 5 bases not matched to a gene. Germline V gene lookup returns CDR1 MNHNS and CDR2 SASEGT. CDR3 sequence reads: CASSEGGQPANYGYTF. The DNA for the CDR3 is TGTGCCAGCAGTGAAGGGGGACAGCCAGCTAACTATGGCTACACCTTC.